These 21 T cell receptor beta chains were sequenced from one sample in a study of T-cell reconstitution after alpha-beta-depleted transplantation in children. Unique molecular identifiers were incorporated during preparation of the TCRbeta library. TCRdb reprocessed the PCR reads with MiXCR, giving one entry per CDR3 protein. Of around 960,000 distinct CDR3 sequences listed, about 29% are singletons. The sequences come from PBMCs, mostly from graft donor cells, collected 360 days after TCRalphabeta/CD19-depleted stem cell transplant. Receptors originate from a boy younger than two who had a stem cell transplant for SCID, so the T cells may come from the graft donor.

The chain employs TRBV12-3 or TRBV12-4 and TRBJ2-3; 7 bases map to TRBD1. The V gene end was trimmed by 7 bases and the J gene end by 3 bases; junction bases not matched to a gene: 13. This CDR3 has 16 residues. CDR3 DNA: TGTGCCAGCACGTTCGGTTGGACAGGACAAACAGATACGCAGTATTTT. Its protein product is CASTFGWTGQTDTQYF.

The chain couples TRBV18 to TRBJ2-1; 9 bases agree with TRBD1. V trimming: 2 bases; J trimming: 7 bases; junction bases outside the gene matches: 9. This CDR3 has 16 residues. Looked up from germline, CDR1 is KGHSH and CDR2 is LQKENI. The DNA for the CDR3 is TGTGCCAGCTCACCAGCGGGACAGGGAGTAAGGAATGAGCAGTTCTTC. Encoded protein: CASSPAGQGVRNEQFF.

This clonotype has just a few counts. CDR3 DNA: TGTGCCAGCAGTTTTGACAGGGGGTGGGGCGGGGAGCTGTTTTTT. Amino acids: CASSFDRGWGGELFF. The genes are TRBV12-3 or TRBV12-4 and TRBJ2-2; 9 bases are shared with TRBD1. CDR3 length: 15 amino acids. Germline trimming cut 3 bases from V and 7 bases from J; bases unmatched to any gene: 6.

The chain employs TRBV13 and TRBJ2-2; D assignment may be TRBD1 or TRBD2 (5 bases each). The CDR3 loop spans 18 amino acids. The V end lost 1 base, the J end lost 2 bases, and 17 bases lay between the germline ends. Germline CDR1 and CDR2: PRHDT and FYEKMQ (reference sequence). The CDR3 DNA follows: TGTGCCAGCAGCTTAGAGTCTTGGGGGACCAGAAACACCGGGGAGCTGTTTTTT. Its translation: CASSLESWGTRNTGELFF. Combining the CDR3 with reference TRBV13 and TRBJ2-2 gives the whole variable domain AAGVIQSPRHLIKEKRETATLKCYPIPRHDTVYWYQQGPGQDPQFLISFYEKMQSDKGSIPDRFSAQQFSDYHSELNMSSLELGDSALYFCASSLESWGTRNTGELFFGEGSRLTVL.

The rearrangement uses TRBV27 and TRBJ2-7; D may match TRBD1 or TRBD2 (5 bases each). Germline CDR1 reads MNHEY; CDR2 reads SMNVEV (reference sequence). V lost 0 bases and J 8 bases, leaving 11 bases between the germline ends. The CDR3 runs 13 residues. The CDR3 is CASSLSGAHQQYF. The CDR3 DNA reads TGTGCCAGCAGTTTATCCGGGGCCCACCAGCAGTACTTC.

This clonotype has just a few counts. The chain couples TRBV6-1 to TRBJ1-1; D unresolved. The V gene's germline CDR1 is MNHNS and CDR2 SASEGT. The CDR3 totals 14 residues. The ends were cut back, 6 bases at V and 2 bases at J, with 13 bases in the middle. CDR3 residues: CASRGDLRNTEAFF. CDR3 nucleotides: TGTGCCAGCAGAGGAGACCTTAGAAACACTGAAGCTTTCTTT.

The genes are TRBV13 and TRBJ2-3, with 11 bases aligning to TRBD2. This CDR3 region has 16 residues. The V segment lost 5 bases and the J segment 1 base; nucleotides outside the gene matches: 5. Germline V gives CDR1 PRHDT, CDR2 FYEKMQ (reference sequence). CDR3 region: CASSRGLADRTDTQYF. The CDR3 bases are TGTGCCAGCAGCCGGGGACTAGCGGACCGCACAGATACGCAGTATTTT.

This clonotype was observed a handful of times. The chain has TRBV6-5 and TRBJ2-3; no firm D call. Germline lookup yields CDR1 MNHEY and CDR2 SVGAGI. The CDR3 covers 15 residues. V was trimmed by 0 bases and J by 2 bases, leaving 9 bases between them. Here the CDR3 DNA reads TGTGCCAGCAGTTACTCGGTAGGAACCACAGATACGCAGTATTTT. It yields the protein CASSYSVGTTDTQYF.

The table lists this clonotype with a few counts. The gene calls are TRBV3-1 and TRBJ1-1; 8 positions match TRBD1. Germline-derived CDR1 and CDR2 are LGHDT and YNNKEL (reference sequence). The CDR3 length is 12 residues. With V trimmed by 2 bases and J by 9 bases, 2 bases remained unmatched. In DNA, the CDR3 is TGTGCCAGCAGCCAACGGACAGGGCAAGCTTTCTTT. Amino acids: CASSQRTGQAFF.

This clonotype was counted between two and nine times. The chain couples TRBV12-3 or TRBV12-4 to TRBJ1-2; D unresolved. V was shortened by 2 bases and J by 2 bases, with 6 bases between the two germline ends. CDR3 size: 13 residues. This CDR3 reads CASSLLRNYGYTF. DNA of the CDR3: TGTGCCAGCAGTTTATTGAGGAACTATGGCTACACCTTC.

A few counts support this clonotype. The chain has TRBV5-4 and TRBJ2-7; 7 bases fit TRBD2. J gave up 4 bases and V 1 base, and 5 bases lay outside the gene matches. Looked up from germline, CDR1 is SGHNT and CDR2 is YYREEE (reference sequence). This CDR3 spans 14 amino acids. This CDR3 reads CASSLNAGDYEQYF. The CDR3 nucleotides read TGTGCCAGCAGCTTGAATGCGGGGGATTACGAGCAGTACTTC.

This clonotype has more than one count but fewer than ten. CDR3 residues: CASSADRGLQETQYF. The CDR3 coding sequence is TGTGCCAGCAGTGCGGACAGGGGGCTGCAAGAGACCCAGTACTTC. V and J are TRBV28 and TRBJ2-5, with TRBD1 matching 11 bases. V lost 5 bases, J lost 2 bases, and 4 bases stayed unmatched. CDR1 is MDHEN, CDR2 SYDVKM, per germline. The CDR3 loop spans 15 amino acids.

This clonotype was seen more than once but under ten times. The J gene is TRBJ2-1, the V gene TRBV18, with D possibly matching TRBD1 (6 bases). The CDR3 has 16 residues. The germline gives CDR1 KGHSH, CDR2 LQKENI. The V end lost 3 bases, the J end lost 5 bases, and 17 bases lay between the germline ends. The CDR3 is CASSPQGPTLNNEQFF. The CDR3, as DNA: TGTGCCAGCTCACCTCAGGGGCCCACTCTGAACAATGAGCAGTTCTTC.

V and J are TRBV4-1 and TRBJ2-6; TRBD1 agrees at 8 bases. The junction had 8 bases not matched to a gene; V was cut back by 4 bases and J by 0 bases. This CDR3 is built from 18 residues. Germline CDR1 reads MGHRA; CDR2 reads YSYEKL. The CDR3 nucleotides are TGCGCCAGCAGCCGGAAGGGACAGGAGAGCTCTGGGGCCAACGTCCTGACTTTC. Its protein is CASSRKGQESSGANVLTF.

The chain links TRBV27 to TRBJ1-5; the D is unclear. V lost 3 bases and J lost 0, with 15 bases in between. Germline V gene sequence: CDR1 MNHEY, CDR2 SMNVEV (reference sequence). CDR3 length: 17 amino acids. The CDR3: CASSLYAASNSNQPQHF. In DNA form, the CDR3 reads TGTGCCAGCAGTTTGTATGCCGCGTCGAATAGCAATCAGCCCCAGCATTTT.

This clonotype showed up many times. The chain couples TRBV12-3 or TRBV12-4 to TRBJ2-7; a weak D match, TRBD1 (5 bases). The V end was cut by 4 bases, the J end by 1 base, with 8 bases between. This CDR3 is built from 13 residues. The DNA for the CDR3 is TGTGCCAGCAGTTCAGACAGTTCCTACGAGCAGTACTTC. It translates to CASSSDSSYEQYF.

V is TRBV5-1 and J is TRBJ2-5, with D uncertain. The CDR3 length is 14 residues. V lost 0 bases and J 5 bases, leaving 11 bases between the germline ends. Looked up from germline, CDR1 is SGHRS and CDR2 is YFSETQ. In nucleotides, the CDR3 is TGCGCCAGCAGCTTGGTGGCTAGTTGGGAGACCCAGTACTTC. It is translated as CASSLVASWETQYF.

The J gene is TRBJ2-2, the V gene TRBV2, with a tentative D call TRBD2 (6 bases). The germline V gene has CDR1 SNHLY and CDR2 FYNNEI. V shed 6 bases and J shed 7 bases, with 15 bases lying between them. CDR3 size: 14 residues. The CDR3 nucleotides are TGTGCCAGCAGGGAGGGACCGGAATTCGGGGAGCTGTTTTTT. This sequence encodes CASREGPEFGELFF. The full variable domain, rest sourced from reference TRBV2 and TRBJ2-2, is EPEVTQTPSHQVTQMGQEVILRCVPISNHLYFYWYRQILGQKVEFLVSFYNNEISEKSEIFDDQFSVERPDGSNFTLKIRSTKLEDSAMYFCASREGPEFGELFFGEGSRLTVL.

This clonotype turned up a few times. The chain carries TRBV13 and TRBJ2-3; TRBD1 agrees at 11 bases. Trimming cost V 10 bases and J 5 bases; bases outside gene matches: 8. This CDR3 contains 14 residues. Germline V gene sequence: CDR1 PRHDT, CDR2 FYEKMQ (reference sequence). Here the CDR3 DNA reads TGTGCCACCCTACGGACAGGGGGCAAAGATACGCAGTATTTT. The encoded protein is CATLRTGGKDTQYF.

The chain combines TRBV11-2 with TRBJ2-1, with 8 bases identical to TRBD1. J lost 7 bases, V lost 4 bases, and 9 bases had no gene match. This CDR3 is 15 amino acids long. Germline V gene sequence: CDR1 SGHAT, CDR2 FQNNGV. The CDR3 nucleotides are TGTGCCAGCAGCTGGAGCGACAGGGGAGCGAATGAGCAGTTCTTC. It is translated as CASSWSDRGANEQFF.

The V gene is TRBV7-8, the J gene TRBJ2-1, with D unclear. The CDR3 totals 15 residues. V lost 5 bases and J lost 6, with 17 bases in between. The V gene's germline CDR1 is SGHVS and CDR2 FQNEAQ. Here the CDR3 reads CASSQPRKGLNEQFF. Here the CDR3 DNA reads TGTGCCAGCAGCCAGCCCCGCAAGGGTCTCAATGAGCAGTTCTTC.